This TCR beta chain was observed in a study of blood T cells in healthy people across ages. V dropped 4 bases and J dropped 2; count of bases not matched to a gene: 8. Germline V lookup: CDR1 LGHNA, CDR2 YNFKEQ. The CDR3 runs 17 residues. Study-wide points: It was not possible, with unsorted PBMCs, to conclusively compare naive and antigen-experienced cells. More naive CD4+ cells and higher diversity marked long-lived donors relative to aged donors.

This clonotype appeared a single time. Its specificity is unknown. A second PCR, run for roughly 7 to 12 cycles, used a sample-barcoded 5' primer plus a J-beta primer mix. One entry per CDR3 protein results from TCRdb running MiXCR on the 5' RACE reads. The sample contains hundreds of thousands of distinct CDR3 sequences, approximately 49% of which appear only once. The source of this sequence is a woman between 55 and 75 years old in good health. Specimen: blood. This sequence joins TRBV4-2 and TRBJ2-7, with TRBD2 matching over 13 bases. The CDR3 nucleotides read TGTGCCAGCAGCCCAGGCGGGACTAGCGGGGAGACCTACGAGCAGTACTTC. This codes for CASSPGGTSGETYEQYF.